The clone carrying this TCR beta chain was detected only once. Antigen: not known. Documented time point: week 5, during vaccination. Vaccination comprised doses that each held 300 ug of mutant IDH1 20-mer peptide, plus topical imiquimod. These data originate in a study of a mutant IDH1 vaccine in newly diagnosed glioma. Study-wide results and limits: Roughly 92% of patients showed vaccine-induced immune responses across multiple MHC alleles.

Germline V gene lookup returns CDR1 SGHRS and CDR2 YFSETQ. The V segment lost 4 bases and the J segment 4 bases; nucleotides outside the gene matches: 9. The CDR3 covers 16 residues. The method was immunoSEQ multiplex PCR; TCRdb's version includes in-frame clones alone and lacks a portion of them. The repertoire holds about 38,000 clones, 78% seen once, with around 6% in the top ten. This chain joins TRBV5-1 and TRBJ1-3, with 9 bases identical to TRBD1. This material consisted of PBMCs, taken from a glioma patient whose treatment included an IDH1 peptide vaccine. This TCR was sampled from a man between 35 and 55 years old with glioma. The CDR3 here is CASSGAGQGSGNTIYF. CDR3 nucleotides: TGCGCCAGCAGCGGAGCGGGACAGGGATCCGGAAACACCATATATTTT. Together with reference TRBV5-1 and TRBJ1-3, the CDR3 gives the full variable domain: KAGVTQTPRYLIKTRGQQVTLSCSPISGHRSVSWYQQTPGQGLQFLFEYFSETQRNKGNFPGRFSGRQFSNSRSEMNVSTLELGDSALYLCASSGAGQGSGNTIYFGEGSWLTVV.